A single sample is the source of the 25 T cell receptor beta chains below, sequenced in a study of T cells after yellow fever vaccination. TCRdb independently ran MiXCR on the 5' RACE reads; one entry per CDR3 protein. In the table there are around 310,000 distinct CDR3 sequences, roughly 8.7% of which are singletons. Source: PBMCs, taken on the day of the first yellow fever vaccination. All receptors come from a man aged 18 to 35 who received the YFV17D yellow fever vaccine.

In its sample, this clonotype was seen a few times. The V call is TRBV18, the J call TRBJ2-1; D unresolved. Germline CDR1 is KGHSH and CDR2 is LQKENI. The V end lost 0 bases, the J end lost 10 bases, and 13 bases lay between the germline ends. The CDR3 extends over 14 amino acids. CDR3 in amino acids: CASSPPLSNGEQFF. Here the CDR3 DNA reads TGTGCCAGCTCACCACCTCTGTCCAACGGCGAGCAGTTCTTC.

This clonotype was observed a few times. The rearrangement joins TRBV6-1 to TRBJ1-5, with D possibly being TRBD1 (6 bases). Germline CDR1 MNHNS, CDR2 SASEGT. V gave up 6 bases and J gave up 1 base, with 10 bases separating them. This CDR3 has 14 amino acids. CDR3 sequence reads: CASRQGGSNQPQHF. The CDR3 DNA reads as TGTGCCAGCAGACAGGGCGGGAGCAATCAGCCCCAGCATTTT.

In its sample, this clonotype was seen a few times. This rearrangement joins TRBV12-3 or TRBV12-4 to TRBJ1-5, with TRBD1 matching over 9 bases. V gave up 9 bases and J gave up 8 bases; unmatched junction bases: 20. The CDR3 extends over 17 amino acids. The DNA for the CDR3 is TGTGCCAGAAGGGTGTGGACAAGGACAGGGGCTTCGGAGCCCCAGCATTTT. Protein sequence: CARRVWTRTGASEPQHF.

In nucleotides, the CDR3 is TGTGCCAGCAACAAAAGTGGGGGGGGCTCCTACAATGAGCAGTTCTTC. It codes for CASNKSGGGSYNEQFF. The V gene is TRBV6-2 or TRBV6-3, the J gene TRBJ2-1; TRBD2 matches at 7 bases. The ends lost 7 bases at V and 0 bases at J; junction bases unmatched: 9. The CDR3 loop spans 16 amino acids. Germline V lookup: CDR1 MNHEY, CDR2 SVGEGT.

This sequence joins TRBV10-3 and TRBJ2-3, with 9 bases that match TRBD2. Germline V gene data show CDR1 as ENHRY and CDR2 as SYGVKD. Unmatched junction bases numbered 10, after V lost 6 bases and J lost 6 bases. The CDR3 is 15 residues long. The DNA for the CDR3 is TGTGCCATCAGACGGGGTAGCGGGGGTGGGGATACGCAGTATTTT. Residues: CAIRRGSGGGDTQYF.

This clonotype was picked up a small number of times. The V call is TRBV27, the J call TRBJ2-3; D unclear. Trimming took off 8 bases at V and 0 bases at J, with 12 bases between the two ends. The CDR3 is made up of 14 amino acids. CDR1 MNHEY and CDR2 SMNVEV come from the germline V gene (reference sequence). CDR3 region: CASRNPGSTDTQYF. The CDR3 region has the DNA TGTGCCAGCCGAAATCCGGGTAGCACAGATACGCAGTATTTT.

This clonotype showed up just a few times. The chain is built from TRBV7-2 and TRBJ1-1; D not certain. Germline V gene sequence: CDR1 SGHTA, CDR2 FQGNSA. Trimming stripped 10 bases from V and 0 bases from J, with 12 bases between. This CDR3 spans 13 amino acids. The CDR3 DNA follows: TGTGCCACCAAGAGGCGGATGAACACTGAAGCTTTCTTT. Its protein is CATKRRMNTEAFF.

The rearrangement links TRBV6-9 to TRBJ2-2; 8 bases are shared with TRBD2. The length of the CDR3 is 17 residues. Germline V gene sequence: CDR1 MNHGY, CDR2 SVAAGI. After removal of 6 bases from V and 6 bases from J, the junction contained 15 bases not matched to a gene. As DNA, the CDR3 is TGTGCCAGCAGCGGTGGAAGTACGGGGGGGCGTTCCGGGGAGCTGTTTTTT. It translates to CASSGGSTGGRSGELFF.

The genes are TRBV10-3 and TRBJ1-1; D unresolved. The CDR3 totals 13 residues. The V end lost 6 bases, the J end lost 3 bases, and 11 bases lay between the germline ends. CDR1 and CDR2 from the germline V gene are ENHRY and SYGVKD. The CDR3 region has the DNA TGTGCCATCAGAGCGACCAAGGACACTGAAGCTTTCTTT. It codes for CAIRATKDTEAFF.

The chain links TRBV12-3 or TRBV12-4 to TRBJ2-7; the D gene is possibly TRBD2 (6 bases). Trimming cost V 0 bases and J 0 bases, with 15 bases left between them. The CDR3 is 17 residues long. The chain's CDR3 is CASSLAVWDGSSYEQYF. In DNA, the CDR3 is TGTGCCAGCAGTTTAGCGGTCTGGGACGGGAGCTCCTACGAGCAGTACTTC.

V and J are TRBV6-1 and TRBJ1-4; D may be TRBD1 (5 bases). This CDR3 has 15 residues. The V end was cut by 6 bases, the J end by 1 base, with 12 bases between. Germline loops: CDR1 MNHNS, CDR2 SASEGT. For the CDR3, the DNA is TGTGCCAGCAGACCCCGCAGGGAAACTAATGAAAAACTGTTTTTT. This sequence encodes CASRPRRETNEKLFF.

This clonotype was counted a few times. The rearrangement joins TRBV11-2 to TRBJ2-1; a possible D gene is TRBD2 (5 bases). The CDR3 is 14 residues long. In germline, CDR1 is SGHAT, CDR2 FQNNGV. Trimming removed 5 bases from V and 0 bases from J, with 8 bases in between. CDR3 sequence: CASSGLASYNEQFF. CDR3 coding DNA: TGTGCCAGCAGCGGTCTAGCCTCCTACAATGAGCAGTTCTTC.

This chain uses TRBV7-2 with TRBJ2-3; D is perhaps TRBD1 or TRBD2 (6 bases each). CDR3 length equals 16 residues. V was cut by 1 base and J by 6 bases, with 17 bases left in between. CDR1 is SGHTA and CDR2 is FQGNSA in the germline V gene. The DNA of the CDR3 is TGTGCCAGCAGCTTAGAGGGGGGACTCTCCAAGGATACGCAGTATTTT. Translation gives CASSLEGGLSKDTQYF.

V is TRBV18 and J is TRBJ1-1, with D hard to call. The CDR3 loop spans 14 amino acids. Germline V gene sequence: CDR1 KGHSH, CDR2 LQKENI. Trimming took 1 base from V and 6 from J, leaving 12 bases between them. CDR3 sequence (DNA): TGTGCCAGCTCACCACAGGGCTCAGGATCTGAAGCTTTCTTT. It yields the protein CASSPQGSGSEAFF.

This clonotype was seen a handful of times. The rearrangement joins TRBV19 to TRBJ1-2; unclear D gene. CDR3 length equals 13 residues. Germline V gives CDR1 LNHDA, CDR2 SQIVND (reference sequence). V dropped 7 bases and J dropped 4 bases, with 13 bases sitting between them. CDR3 nucleotide sequence: TGTGCCAGTACCTCGGGGTGGCCCTATGGCTACACCTTC. This gives the protein CASTSGWPYGYTF.

This clonotype was picked up a small number of times. V is TRBV28 and J is TRBJ2-4; D assignment may be TRBD1 or TRBD2 (5 bases each). V was cut by 5 bases and J by 7 bases, with 15 bases left in between. This CDR3 has 14 residues. Germline V CDR1 and CDR2: MDHEN, SYDVKM. DNA for the CDR3: TGTGCCAGCAGTCCGCCGACGGGGCCGAACATTCAGTACTTC. Amino acids: CASSPPTGPNIQYF.

The J gene is TRBJ1-2, the V gene TRBV5-1, with TRBD1 identical over 9 bases. Trimming took 4 bases from V and 6 from J; bases not matched to a gene: 7. Per germline, CDR1 SGHRS and CDR2 YFSETQ. The CDR3 length is 14 residues. Here the CDR3 reads CASSGDRVEDGYTF. CDR3 DNA sequence: TGCGCCAGCAGCGGGGACAGGGTAGAGGATGGCTACACCTTC.

This clonotype was observed many times. The chain has TRBV6-2 or TRBV6-3 and TRBJ2-7; perhaps TRBD2 as D (6 bases). This CDR3 spans 14 amino acids. Trimming removed 5 bases from V and 1 base from J, with 12 bases in between. Germline V gives CDR1 MNHEY, CDR2 SVGEGT. The CDR3 coding sequence is TGTGCCAGCAGTGGGAGGTTAGGATCCTACGAGCAGTACGTC. This codes for CASSGRLGSYEQYV.

This clonotype was detected a few times. The chain has TRBV27 and TRBJ1-1; 10 bases match TRBD1. Germline V gene lookup returns CDR1 MNHEY and CDR2 SMNVEV (reference sequence). Trimming at V came to 6 bases and at J to 5 bases, leaving 12 bases not matched to a gene. The CDR3 has 16 amino acids. The CDR3 sequence is CASRPGTGAGGTEAFF. The CDR3 DNA is TGTGCCAGCAGACCCGGGACAGGGGCCGGAGGGACTGAAGCTTTCTTT.

The table lists this clonotype with a few counts. The V and J genes are TRBV15 and TRBJ2-5; the D is unclear. The germline V and J ends were trimmed by 1 base and 2 bases, with 11 bases remaining between them. This CDR3 comprises 15 residues. The germline CDR1 and CDR2 sequences are LNHNV and YYDKDF (reference sequence). The CDR3 DNA reads as TGTGCCACCAGCAGAGGGGAATCGATACAAGAGACCCAGTACTTC. Its translation: CATSRGESIQETQYF. Complete variable domain (other parts from reference TRBV15 and TRBJ2-5): DAMVIQNPRYQVTQFGKPVTLSCSQTLNHNVMYWYQQKSSQAPKLLFHYYDKDFNNEADTPDNFQSRRPNTSFCFLDIRSPGLGDTAMYLCATSRGESIQETQYFGPGTRLLVL.

This clonotype was counted ten times or more. The CDR3 sequence: CASSLEATNEKLFF. CDR3 bases: TGCGCCAGCAGCTTGGAGGCAACTAATGAAAAACTGTTTTTT. The chain has TRBV5-1 and TRBJ1-4, with D unresolved. The CDR3 has 14 amino acids. The ends were cut back, 0 bases at V and 0 bases at J, with 3 bases in the middle. CDR1 SGHRS and CDR2 YFSETQ come from the germline V gene.

This chain joins TRBV7-9 and TRBJ2-1, with D uncertain. Germline loops: CDR1 SEHNR, CDR2 FQNEAQ (reference sequence). V shed 7 bases and J shed 4 bases, with 11 bases lying between them. The CDR3 totals 13 residues. CDR3 loop: CASMVTQYNEQFF. The CDR3 coding sequence is TGTGCCAGCATGGTGACCCAATACAATGAGCAGTTCTTC.

This chain uses TRBV7-8 with TRBJ2-7; D ambiguous. Germline V gene lookup returns CDR1 SGHVS and CDR2 FQNEAQ. Trimming stripped 5 bases from V and 1 base from J, with 9 bases between. The CDR3 runs to 13 residues. The DNA for the CDR3 is TGTGCCAGCAGCCCTCAGGTGTCCTACGAGCAGTACGTC. Encoded protein: CASSPQVSYEQYV.

The V gene is TRBV4-3, the J gene TRBJ2-6, with TRBD1 as a possible D gene (5 bases). The CDR3 is 17 residues long. Per the germline V gene, CDR1 is LGHNA and CDR2 is YSLEER. V gave up 1 base and J gave up 3 bases, with 13 bases separating them. In DNA, the CDR3 is TGCGCCAGCAGCCAAGGTCCCAGGGTCAGTGGGGCCAACGTCCTGACTTTC. Amino acids: CASSQGPRVSGANVLTF.

V usage is TRBV12-3 or TRBV12-4 and J usage is TRBJ1-6, with D maybe TRBD1 (6 bases). V was cut by 3 bases and J by 9 bases, with 12 bases left in between. The CDR3 length is 14 residues. The CDR3 DNA reads TGTGCCAGCAGTTTGCAGGGGTCGGGTTCACCCCTCCACTTT. As protein: CASSLQGSGSPLHF.